A selection of T cell receptor beta chains follows, all from one sample in a study of blood T cell repertoires in COVID-19. Only in-frame clones appear in the TCRdb table, and some are missing; sequencing was by immunoSEQ multiplex PCR. The sample contains about 140,000 clones, about three quarters of which appear only once. The sample comprised PBMCs or T cells enriched from blood (not recorded which). The receptors were gathered from a woman aged 50 to 60 who had recovered from COVID-19. Each CDR3 is given with its conserved first and last residue. The D gene is left open where the match is weak. Clone size is not always given. Where it is, it says once, few, many or a class for expanded clones.

j_call clone_size d_call v_call cdr3_aa cdr3_nt
TRBJ2-1 NA TRBD2 TRBV27 CASRPSGMNSGSLFF TGTGCCAGCCGCCCCTCGGGTATGAATAGCGGGAGTCTGTTCTTC
TRBJ1-1 NA NA TRBV13 CASSLWSRVTEAFF TGTGCCAGCAGCTTATGGAGTCGGGTCACTGAAGCTTTCTTT
TRBJ2-2 once NA TRBV7-6 CASSLASSPGGNTGELFF TGTGCCAGCAGCTTAGCGAGTTCCCCCGGGGGGAACACCGGGGAGCTGTTTTTT
TRBJ2-5 NA TRBD2 TRBV27 CASSHAAGRGEETQYF TGTGCCAGCAGTCATGCCGCCGGCCGGGGGGAAGAGACCCAGTACTTC
TRBJ2-7 NA TRBD2 TRBV5-4 CASSLVGGDSYEQYF TGTGCCAGCAGCTTGGTTGGGGGGGACTCCTACGAGCAGTACTTC
TRBJ1-6 NA TRBD1 TRBV5-4 CASSLGQGAGAPLHF TGTGCCAGCAGTCTGGGACAGGGGGCGGGAGCACCCCTCCACTTT
TRBJ2-3 once NA TRBV7-9 CASSLAGGSTDTQYF TGTGCCAGCAGCCTCGCGGGCGGGAGCACAGATACGCAGTATTTT
TRBJ1-1 NA NA TRBV3-1/TRBV3-2 CASSHQGNTEAFF TGTGCCAGCAGCCACCAGGGGAACACTGAAGCTTTCTTT
TRBJ2-3 NA TRBD2 TRBV10-3 CAISSGRAGDTQYF TGTGCTATCAGTAGCGGGAGGGCCGGAGATACGCAGTATTTT
TRBJ1-2 NA NA TRBV6-4 CASSPVAGRWNYGYTF TGTGCCAGCAGCCCAGTCGCAGGGCGTTGGAACTATGGCTACACCTTC
TRBJ1-2 NA NA TRBV9 CASSVGQNYGYTF TGTGCCAGCAGCGTAGGCCAGAACTATGGCTACACCTTC
TRBJ2-7 NA NA TRBV7-9 CASSSTTGSYEQYF TGTGCCAGCAGCTCAACTACCGGCTCCTACGAGCAGTACTTC
TRBJ2-5 NA NA TRBV3-1/TRBV3-2 CASSQGIRTMQETQYF TGTGCCAGCAGCCAAGGTATCAGAACGATGCAAGAGACCCAGTACTTC
TRBJ1-2 NA TRBD1 TRBV19 CASTWTGENYGYTF TGTGCCAGCACCTGGACAGGGGAAAACTATGGCTACACCTTC
TRBJ2-1 NA TRBD2 TRBV6-4 CASSVSGSSYNEQFF TGTGCCAGCAGTGTTAGCGGGAGCTCCTACAATGAGCAGTTCTTC
TRBJ1-1 NA NA TRBV30 CAWGEFYGTEAFF TGTGCCTGGGGTGAATTTTACGGCACTGAAGCTTTCTTT
TRBJ1-5 few TRBD1 TRBV6-5 CASSYSGQGNQPQHF TGTGCCAGCAGTTACTCAGGACAGGGCAATCAGCCCCAGCATTTT
TRBJ1-2 NA NA TRBV4-2 CASSHLGGVRAYGYTF TGTGCCAGCAGCCATTTGGGGGGGGTGAGGGCCTATGGCTACACCTTC
TRBJ1-6 NA NA TRBV9 CASSAGTPYNSPLHF TGTGCCAGCAGCGCCGGGACACCATATAATTCACCCCTCCACTTT
TRBJ1-2 NA NA TRBV4-1 CASSLNEGGVHGYTF TGCGCCAGCAGCCTCAACGAAGGAGGGGTTCATGGCTACACCTTC
TRBJ2-7 NA TRBD1 TRBV2 CASKPGQGGAYEQYF TGTGCCAGCAAGCCGGGACAGGGGGGGGCTTACGAGCAGTACTTC
TRBJ1-1 NA TRBD1 TRBV5-1 CASSLTGANTEAFF TGCGCCAGCAGCTTGACAGGGGCGAACACTGAAGCTTTCTTT
TRBJ2-3 NA TRBD2 TRBV7-8 CASSGASGGFGTDTQYF TGTGCCAGCAGCGGAGCTAGCGGGGGGTTTGGCACAGATACGCAGTATTTT
TRBJ1-3 NA NA TRBV28 CASNPWAVSGNTIYF TGTGCCAGCAACCCTTGGGCCGTCTCTGGAAACACCATATATTTT
TRBJ1-1 NA NA TRBV12-3/TRBV12-4 CASSLMTAEAFF TGTGCCAGCAGTTTAATGACAGCTGAAGCTTTCTTT
TRBJ2-2 NA TRBD2 TRBV7-8 CASSLDPSGQNTGELFF TGTGCCAGCAGCTTAGATCCTAGCGGTCAGAACACCGGGGAGCTGTTTTTT
TRBJ2-1 NA TRBD2 TRBV19 CASSIVTSGFGEQFF TGTGCCAGTAGTATAGTGACTAGCGGTTTCGGTGAGCAGTTCTTC
TRBJ1-2 NA NA TRBV5-1 CASREGNYGYTF TGCGCCAGCAGGGAGGGGAACTATGGCTACACCTTC
TRBJ1-1 NA TRBD1 TRBV5-1 CASSMPGQANTEAFF TGCGCCAGCAGCATGCCCGGACAGGCGAACACTGAAGCTTTCTTT
TRBJ1-5 NA NA TRBV30 CAWSVDQGNQPQHF TGTGCCTGGAGTGTAGACCAGGGGAATCAGCCCCAGCATTTT
TRBJ2-1 NA TRBD2 TRBV5-1 CASSPGGEAHEQFF TGCGCCAGCAGCCCCGGGGGGGAGGCCCATGAGCAGTTCTTC
TRBJ1-2 few TRBD1 TRBV6-5 CASSYSWTGVGYTF TGTGCCAGCAGTTACTCTTGGACAGGGGTTGGCTACACCTTC
TRBJ2-1 NA NA TRBV7-9 CASSLKPIFDLSSYNEQFF TGTGCCAGCAGCTTAAAACCGATTTTTGATCTGAGCTCCTACAATGAGCAGTTCTTC
TRBJ2-3 NA TRBD2 TRBV12-3/TRBV12-4 CATWGGVTDTQYF TGTGCCACCTGGGGGGGGGTCACAGATACGCAGTATTTT
TRBJ2-7 NA TRBD1 TRBV6-5 CASRKTGGYEQYF TGTGCCAGCAGAAAGACAGGGGGTTACGAGCAGTACTTC
TRBJ1-5 once NA TRBV7-9 CASSLYGGDEPQHF TGTGCCAGCAGCTTATACGGGGGGGATGAACCCCAGCATTTT
TRBJ1-5 NA NA TRBV18 CASSPREGNQPQHF TGTGCCAGCTCACCAAGGGAGGGCAATCAGCCCCAGCATTTT
TRBJ1-4 NA TRBD1 TRBV28 CASSTQGQWSEKLFF TGTGCCAGCAGTACACAGGGGCAATGGAGCGAAAAACTGTTTTTT
TRBJ1-5 NA TRBD1 TRBV24-1 CATSDGQGAGNQPQHF TGTGCCACCAGTGATGGACAGGGGGCCGGCAATCAGCCCCAGCATTTT
TRBJ1-1 NA NA TRBV28 CASSTHRLNTEAFF TGTGCCAGCAGTACTCACCGGTTGAACACTGAAGCTTTCTTT
TRBJ1-1 NA TRBD1 TRBV27 CASSSTGGAYTEAFF TGTGCCAGCAGTTCGACAGGGGGCGCGTACACTGAAGCTTTCTTT
TRBJ1-1 NA NA TRBV30 CAWSLSVPGAEAFF TGTGCCTGGAGTCTATCAGTCCCAGGGGCTGAAGCTTTCTTT
TRBJ2-7 NA TRBD2 TRBV13 CASSPPSGRLEQYF TGTGCCAGCAGCCCCCCCAGCGGGAGGCTCGAGCAGTACTTC
TRBJ1-1 NA TRBD1 TRBV18 CASSPPRDRNTEAFF TGTGCCAGCTCACCACCCCGGGACAGGAACACTGAAGCTTTCTTT
TRBJ2-7 NA NA TRBV10-3 CAISEYRDNEQYF TGTGCCATCAGTGAGTACAGGGACAACGAGCAGTACTTC
TRBJ2-1 NA NA TRBV3-1/TRBV3-2 CASSQGFAVLLTYNEQFF TGTGCCAGCAGCCAAGGGTTTGCGGTCCTTTTGACCTACAATGAGCAGTTCTTC
TRBJ2-7 NA NA TRBV10-3 CATSDSYEQYF TGTGCCACTTCAGACTCCTACGAGCAGTACTTC
TRBJ2-1 once TRBD2 TRBV19 CASLLTGGPNEQFF TGTGCCAGCTTACTCACGGGGGGGCCCAATGAGCAGTTCTTC
TRBJ1-6 NA NA TRBV6-5 CASSPLGGKSSPLHF TGTGCCAGCAGTCCGCTCGGGGGGAAATCTTCACCCCTCCACTTT
TRBJ1-4 NA NA TRBV11-3 CASSYRSGGNEKLFF TGTGCCAGCAGCTATCGATCCGGGGGTAATGAAAAACTGTTTTTT
TRBJ2-2 NA TRBD2 TRBV5-1 CASSTEGTSGGTRWTGELFF TGCGCCAGCAGCACGGAGGGGACTAGCGGGGGGACCCGATGGACCGGGGAGCTGTTTTTT
TRBJ2-1 few TRBD2 TRBV5-1 CASSSGTSGLWGNEQFF TGCGCCAGCAGCTCCGGGACTAGCGGACTCTGGGGAAATGAGCAGTTCTTC